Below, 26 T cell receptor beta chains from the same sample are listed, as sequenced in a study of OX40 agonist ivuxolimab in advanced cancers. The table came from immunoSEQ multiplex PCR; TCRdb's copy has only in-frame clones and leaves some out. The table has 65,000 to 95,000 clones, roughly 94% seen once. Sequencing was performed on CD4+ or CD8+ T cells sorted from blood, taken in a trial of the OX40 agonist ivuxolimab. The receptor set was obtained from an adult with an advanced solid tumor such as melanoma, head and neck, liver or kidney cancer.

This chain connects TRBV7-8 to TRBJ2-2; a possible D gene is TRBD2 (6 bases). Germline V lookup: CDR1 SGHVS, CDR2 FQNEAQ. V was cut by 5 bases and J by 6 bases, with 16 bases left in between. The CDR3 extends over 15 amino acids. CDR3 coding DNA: TGTGCCAGCAGCCCCCCGACGGCGGGGTCCGGGGAGCTGTTTTTT. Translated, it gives CASSPPTAGSGELFF.

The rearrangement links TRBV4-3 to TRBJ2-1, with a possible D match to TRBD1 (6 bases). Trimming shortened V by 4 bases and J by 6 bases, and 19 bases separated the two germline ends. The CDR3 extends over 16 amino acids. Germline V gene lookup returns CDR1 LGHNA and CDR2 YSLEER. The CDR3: CASSLLGVGGLNEQFF. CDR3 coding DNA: TGCGCCAGCAGCCTCCTTGGTGTAGGGGGTCTCAATGAGCAGTTCTTC.

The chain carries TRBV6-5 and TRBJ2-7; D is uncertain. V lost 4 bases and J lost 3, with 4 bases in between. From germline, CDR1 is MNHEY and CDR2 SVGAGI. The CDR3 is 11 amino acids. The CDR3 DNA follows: TGTGCCAGCAGTTCGAACTACGAGCAGTACTTC. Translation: CASSSNYEQYF.

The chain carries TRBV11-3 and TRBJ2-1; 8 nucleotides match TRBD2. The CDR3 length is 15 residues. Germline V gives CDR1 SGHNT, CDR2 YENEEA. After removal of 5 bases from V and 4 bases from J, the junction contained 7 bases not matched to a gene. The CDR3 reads CASSDEGTSYNEQFF. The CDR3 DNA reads TGTGCCAGCAGCGACGAAGGGACTAGTTACAATGAGCAGTTCTTC. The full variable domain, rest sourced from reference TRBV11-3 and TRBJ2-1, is EAGVVQSPRYKIIEKKQPVAFWCNPISGHNTLYWYLQNLGQGPELLIRYENEEAVDDSQLPKDRFSAERLKGVDSTLKIQPAELGDSAVYLCASSDEGTSYNEQFFGPGTRLTVL.

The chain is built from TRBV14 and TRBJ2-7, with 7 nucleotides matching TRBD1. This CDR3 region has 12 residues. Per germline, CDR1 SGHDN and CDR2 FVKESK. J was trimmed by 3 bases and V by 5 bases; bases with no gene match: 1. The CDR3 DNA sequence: TGTGCCAGCAGCTGGGACAGCTACGAGCAGTACTTC. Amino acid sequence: CASSWDSYEQYF.

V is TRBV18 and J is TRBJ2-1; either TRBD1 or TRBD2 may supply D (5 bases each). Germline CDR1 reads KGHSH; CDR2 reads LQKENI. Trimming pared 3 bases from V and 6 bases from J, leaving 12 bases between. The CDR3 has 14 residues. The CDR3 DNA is TGTGCCAGCTCACCCGGGACCACTATCAATGAGCAGTTCTTC. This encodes CASSPGTTINEQFF.

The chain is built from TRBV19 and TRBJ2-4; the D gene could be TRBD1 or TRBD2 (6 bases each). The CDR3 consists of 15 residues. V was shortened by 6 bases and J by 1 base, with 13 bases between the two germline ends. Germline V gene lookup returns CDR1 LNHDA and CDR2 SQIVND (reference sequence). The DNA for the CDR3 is TGTGCCAGTAGCTGGGAAGGGGGGGCCAAAAACATTCAGTACTTC. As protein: CASSWEGGAKNIQYF.

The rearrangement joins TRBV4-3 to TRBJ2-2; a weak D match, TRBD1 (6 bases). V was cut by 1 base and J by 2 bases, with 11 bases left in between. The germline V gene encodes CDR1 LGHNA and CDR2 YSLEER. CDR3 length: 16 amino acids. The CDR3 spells CASSQGQGPNTGELFF. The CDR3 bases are TGCGCCAGCAGCCAAGGGCAGGGGCCCAACACCGGGGAGCTGTTTTTT.

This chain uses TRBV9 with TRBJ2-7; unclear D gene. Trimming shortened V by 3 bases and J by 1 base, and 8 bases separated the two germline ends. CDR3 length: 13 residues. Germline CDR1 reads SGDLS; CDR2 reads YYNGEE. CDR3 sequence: CASSGSTSYEQYF. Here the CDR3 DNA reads TGTGCCAGCAGCGGATCGACTTCCTACGAGCAGTACTTC.

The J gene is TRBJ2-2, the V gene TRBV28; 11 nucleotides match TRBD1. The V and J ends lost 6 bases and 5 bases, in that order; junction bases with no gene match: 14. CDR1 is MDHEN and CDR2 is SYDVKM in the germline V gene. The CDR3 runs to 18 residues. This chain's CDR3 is CASSPITAGTGGTGELFF. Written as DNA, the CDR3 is TGTGCCAGCAGCCCGATAACAGCCGGGACAGGGGGAACCGGGGAGCTGTTTTTT.

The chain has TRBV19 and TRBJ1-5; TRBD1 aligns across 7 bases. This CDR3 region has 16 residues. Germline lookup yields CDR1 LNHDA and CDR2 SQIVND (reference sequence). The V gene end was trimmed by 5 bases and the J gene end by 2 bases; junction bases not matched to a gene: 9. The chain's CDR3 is CASSGYRGLGNQPQHF. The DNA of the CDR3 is TGTGCCAGTAGTGGATACAGGGGTTTGGGCAATCAGCCCCAGCATTTT. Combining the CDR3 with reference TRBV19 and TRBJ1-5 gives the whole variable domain DGGITQSPKYLFRKEGQNVTLSCEQNLNHDAMYWYRQDPGQGLRLIYYSQIVNDFQKGDIAEGYSVSREKKESFPLTVTSAQKNPTAFYLCASSGYRGLGNQPQHFGDGTRLSIL.

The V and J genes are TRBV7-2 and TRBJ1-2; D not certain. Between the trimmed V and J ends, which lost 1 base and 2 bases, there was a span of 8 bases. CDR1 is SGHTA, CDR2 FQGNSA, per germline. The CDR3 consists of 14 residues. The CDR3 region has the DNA TGTGCCAGCAGCTTAGTGCCGGAGAACTATGGCTACACCTTC. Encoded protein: CASSLVPENYGYTF.

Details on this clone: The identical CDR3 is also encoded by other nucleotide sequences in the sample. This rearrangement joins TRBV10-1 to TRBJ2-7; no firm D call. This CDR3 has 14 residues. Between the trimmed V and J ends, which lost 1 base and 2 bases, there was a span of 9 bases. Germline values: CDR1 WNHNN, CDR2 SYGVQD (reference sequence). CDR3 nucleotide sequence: TGCGCCAGCAGTGAGTATCAAGGGACCTACGAGCAGTACTTC. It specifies CASSEYQGTYEQYF.

In DNA form, the CDR3 reads TGCAGCGTTGAGATCCCAAACTACTATGGCTACACCTTC. Protein sequence: CSVEIPNYYGYTF. The chain carries TRBV29-1 and TRBJ1-2, with D unresolved. Trimming removed 3 bases at V and 3 bases at J, with 11 bases between. CDR3 length equals 13 residues. The germline V gene has CDR1 SQVTM and CDR2 ANQGSEA.

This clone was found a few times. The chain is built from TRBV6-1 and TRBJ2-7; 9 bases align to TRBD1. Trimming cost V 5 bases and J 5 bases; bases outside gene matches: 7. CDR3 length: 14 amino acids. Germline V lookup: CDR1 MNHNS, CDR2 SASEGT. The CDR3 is CASSTLTGGDEQYF. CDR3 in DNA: TGTGCCAGCAGTACCTTGACAGGGGGGGACGAGCAGTACTTC.

The CDR3 is CATSSGTGNYGYTF. CDR3 bases: TGTGCCACCAGCAGCGGGACAGGGAACTATGGCTACACCTTC. This chain joins TRBV15 and TRBJ1-2; 9 bases match TRBD1. Germline CDR1 and CDR2: LNHNV and YYDKDF (reference sequence). This CDR3 spans 14 amino acids. The trim removed 3 bases at V and 2 bases at J, leaving 1 base unmatched. The full variable domain, rest sourced from reference TRBV15 and TRBJ1-2, is DAMVIQNPRYQVTQFGKPVTLSCSQTLNHNVMYWYQQKSSQAPKLLFHYYDKDFNNEADTPDNFQSRRPNTSFCFLDIRSPGLGDTAMYLCATSSGTGNYGYTFGSGTRLTVV.

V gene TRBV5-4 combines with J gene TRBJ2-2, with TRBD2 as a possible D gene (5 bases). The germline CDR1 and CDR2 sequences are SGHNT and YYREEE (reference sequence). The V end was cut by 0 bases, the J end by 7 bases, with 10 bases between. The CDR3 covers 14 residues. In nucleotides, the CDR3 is TGTGCCAGCAGCTTGGCCTCGGGAATCGGGGAGCTGTTTTTT. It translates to CASSLASGIGELFF.

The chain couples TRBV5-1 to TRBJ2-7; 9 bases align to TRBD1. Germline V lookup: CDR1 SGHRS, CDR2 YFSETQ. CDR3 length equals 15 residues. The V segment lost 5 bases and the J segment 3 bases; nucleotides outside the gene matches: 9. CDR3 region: CASSSRQGEGYEQYF. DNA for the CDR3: TGCGCCAGCAGTTCCCGACAGGGGGAGGGCTACGAGCAGTACTTC.

The CDR3, as DNA: TGTGCCAGTAGTATTATAGGCGGGACTACCTACGAGCAGTACTTC. Its protein product is CASSIIGGTTYEQYF. This chain links TRBV19 with TRBJ2-7, with TRBD2 identical over 7 bases. Germline lookup yields CDR1 LNHDA and CDR2 SQIVND (reference sequence). V lost 3 bases and J lost 2; bases outside the gene matches: 7. The CDR3 is 15 amino acids.

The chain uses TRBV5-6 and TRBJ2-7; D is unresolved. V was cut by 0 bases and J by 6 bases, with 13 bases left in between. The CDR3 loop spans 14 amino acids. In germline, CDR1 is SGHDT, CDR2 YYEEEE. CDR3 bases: TGTGCCAGCAGCTTGGTGGCGACCCCGGGCGAGCAGTACTTC. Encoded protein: CASSLVATPGEQYF. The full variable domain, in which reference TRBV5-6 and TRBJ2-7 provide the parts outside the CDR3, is DAGVTQSPTHLIKTRGQQVTLRCSPKSGHDTVSWYQQALGQGPQFIFQYYEEEERQRGNFPDRFSGHQFPNYSSELNVNALLLGDSALYLCASSLVATPGEQYFGPGTRLTVT.

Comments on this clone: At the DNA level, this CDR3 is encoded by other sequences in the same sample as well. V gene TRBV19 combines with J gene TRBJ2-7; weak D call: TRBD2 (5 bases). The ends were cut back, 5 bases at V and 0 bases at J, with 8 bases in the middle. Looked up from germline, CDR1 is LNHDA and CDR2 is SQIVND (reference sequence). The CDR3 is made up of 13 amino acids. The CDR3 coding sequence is TGTGCCAGTAGTTCGGGGAGCTCCTACGAGCAGTACTTC. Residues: CASSSGSSYEQYF.

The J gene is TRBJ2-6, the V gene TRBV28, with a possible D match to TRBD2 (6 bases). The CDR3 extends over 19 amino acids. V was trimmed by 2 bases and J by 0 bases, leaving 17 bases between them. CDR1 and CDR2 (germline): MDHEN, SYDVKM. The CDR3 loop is CASSLPPRGGNSGANVLTF. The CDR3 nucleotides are TGTGCCAGCAGTTTACCCCCCCGGGGAGGAAACTCTGGGGCCAACGTCCTGACTTTC.

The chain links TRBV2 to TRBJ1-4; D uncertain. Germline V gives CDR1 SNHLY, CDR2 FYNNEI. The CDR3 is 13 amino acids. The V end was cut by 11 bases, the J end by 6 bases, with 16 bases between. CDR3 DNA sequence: TGTGCCCCCCCACAGACCGAACATGAAAAACTGTTTTTT. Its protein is CAPPQTEHEKLFF.

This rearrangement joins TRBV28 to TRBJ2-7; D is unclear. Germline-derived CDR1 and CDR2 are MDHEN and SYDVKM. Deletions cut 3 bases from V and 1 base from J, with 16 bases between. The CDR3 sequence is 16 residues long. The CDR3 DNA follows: TGTGCCAGCAGTTTTGACTTCAGACGGGCGTCCTACGAGCAGTACTTC. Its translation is CASSFDFRRASYEQYF.

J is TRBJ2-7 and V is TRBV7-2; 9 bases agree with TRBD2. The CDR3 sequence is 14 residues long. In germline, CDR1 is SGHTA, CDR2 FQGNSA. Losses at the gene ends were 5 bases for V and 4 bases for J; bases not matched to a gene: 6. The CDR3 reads CASSPTSGEYEQYF. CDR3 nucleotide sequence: TGTGCCAGCAGCCCGACTAGCGGCGAGTACGAGCAGTACTTC.

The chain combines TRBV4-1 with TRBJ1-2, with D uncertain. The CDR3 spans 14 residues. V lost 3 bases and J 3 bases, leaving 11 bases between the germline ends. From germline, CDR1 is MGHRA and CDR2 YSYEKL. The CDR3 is CASSQEMGDYGYTF. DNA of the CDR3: TGCGCCAGCAGCCAGGAGATGGGCGACTATGGCTACACCTTC.